These 10 T cell receptor beta chains came from one sample sequenced in a study of early T cells in non-severe SARS-CoV-2 infection. TCRdb called the 5' RACE reads again in MiXCR, with one record for every CDR3 protein. Altogether about 58,000 distinct CDR3 sequences are present, roughly 13% being singletons, with the ten largest covering 8% to 10%. The specimen was whole blood. These receptors were collected from an adult who was a healthcare worker with PCR-confirmed SARS-CoV-2 infection or an uninfected control (not recorded which).

This clonotype was seen many times. This chain joins TRBV12-3 or TRBV12-4 and TRBJ1-1; no firm D call. The length of the CDR3 is 13 residues. Trimming left V 3 bases short and J 4 bases short, with 9 bases between. For the CDR3, the DNA is TGTGCCAGCAGTTTTGGAAAGGGCACTGAAGCTTTCTTT. Its translation: CASSFGKGTEAFF.

This clonotype was recorded at least ten times. J is TRBJ1-2 and V is TRBV18; 9 positions agree with TRBD1. The CDR3 totals 14 residues. Germline-derived CDR1 and CDR2 are KGHSH and LQKENI. With 3 bases clipped from V and 4 bases from J, the junction kept 3 bases outside the gene matches. The CDR3 is CASSPGQGRYGYTF. DNA of the CDR3: TGTGCCAGCTCACCCGGACAGGGGCGCTATGGCTACACCTTC.

The chain recombines TRBV7-9 with TRBJ2-7, with 9 bases lining up with TRBD1. Germline lookup yields CDR1 SEHNR and CDR2 FQNEAQ (reference sequence). V was pared by 1 base and J by 3 bases, with 4 bases of the junction left unmatched. This CDR3 region has 15 residues. The CDR3: CASSLGTGEFYEQYF. The CDR3 nucleotides read TGTGCCAGCAGCTTAGGGACAGGGGAATTCTACGAGCAGTACTTC.

This clonotype was detected many times. V and J are TRBV28 and TRBJ1-2, with 7 nucleotides matching TRBD1. V shed 4 bases, J shed 4 bases, and the junction held 9 bases outside the gene matches. The CDR3 is 15 amino acids. Germline V gene data show CDR1 as MDHEN and CDR2 as SYDVKM. CDR3 protein: CASSWGTQGVYGYTF. The CDR3 DNA reads as TGTGCCAGCAGTTGGGGGACCCAGGGGGTCTATGGCTACACCTTC.

The chain recombines TRBV4-1 with TRBJ2-7; possibly TRBD2 for D (5 bases). Germline V CDR1 and CDR2: MGHRA, YSYEKL. The CDR3 runs 13 residues. V was shortened by 4 bases and J by 4 bases, with 11 bases between the two germline ends. The CDR3 bases are TGCGCCAGCAGCCCAGGATCGGGGTACGAGCAGTACTTC. This encodes CASSPGSGYEQYF.

Comment on this clonotype: Being one base from a much bigger clone, this may be a read error. This rearrangement joins TRBV29-1 to TRBJ2-5, with no clear D. Germline V CDR1 and CDR2: SQVTM, ANQGSEA. This CDR3 is 16 amino acids long. V lost 1 base to trimming and J lost 2 bases, with 17 bases between them. The CDR3, as DNA: TGCAGCGTTGAAGGCGGAAGGACCGCCCGTCAAGAGACCCAGTACTTC. Amino acids: CSVEGGRTARQETQYF.

This clonotype appeared a few times. This chain connects TRBV19 to TRBJ2-4; tentatively, D is TRBD1 (6 bases). V was cut by 7 bases and J by 2 bases, with 12 bases left in between. Germline values: CDR1 LNHDA, CDR2 SQIVND (reference sequence). This CDR3 contains 14 residues. The CDR3 nucleotides are TGTGCCAGTAATAAGGACAGTTCCAAAAACATTCAGTACTTC. Amino acids: CASNKDSSKNIQYF.

About this clonotype itself: A read error is possible here, since a much larger clone lies one base away. The CDR3 coding sequence is TGTGCCAGCAGTTACTTGCGTCAGAGGCCTGGAAACACCATATATTTT. This translates into CASSYLRQRPGNTIYF. The chain carries TRBV6-5 and TRBJ1-3; no definite D call. Per the germline V gene, CDR1 is MNHEY and CDR2 is SVGAGI. This CDR3 contains 16 residues. Trimming took off 1 base at V and 2 bases at J, with 12 bases between the two ends.

This chain uses TRBV7-8 with TRBJ2-5; TRBD2 might be the D (7 bases). The CDR3 runs to 16 residues. Germline-derived CDR1 and CDR2 are SGHVS and FQNEAQ. V was clipped by 1 base and J by 4 bases, with 16 bases between them. CDR3 coding DNA: TGTGCCAGCAGCTTAGTACCGTGGGGGGGCGCAGAGACCCAGTACTTC. This translates into CASSLVPWGGAETQYF. Filled out from reference TRBV7-8 and TRBJ2-5, the complete variable domain reads GAGVSQSPRYKVAKRGQDVALRCDPISGHVSLFWYQQALGQGPEFLTYFQNEAQLDKSGLPSDRFFAERPEGSVSTLKIQRTQQEDSAVYLCASSLVPWGGAETQYFGPGTRLLVL.

V usage is TRBV30 and J usage is TRBJ1-5; D ambiguous. Germline V lookup: CDR1 GTSNPN, CDR2 SVGIG (reference sequence). V shed 0 bases and J shed 3 bases, with 15 bases lying between them. This CDR3 has 16 residues. The CDR3 protein is CAWSVRLGFDNQPQHF. CDR3 nucleotide sequence: TGTGCCTGGAGTGTACGTTTGGGTTTCGACAATCAGCCCCAGCATTTT.